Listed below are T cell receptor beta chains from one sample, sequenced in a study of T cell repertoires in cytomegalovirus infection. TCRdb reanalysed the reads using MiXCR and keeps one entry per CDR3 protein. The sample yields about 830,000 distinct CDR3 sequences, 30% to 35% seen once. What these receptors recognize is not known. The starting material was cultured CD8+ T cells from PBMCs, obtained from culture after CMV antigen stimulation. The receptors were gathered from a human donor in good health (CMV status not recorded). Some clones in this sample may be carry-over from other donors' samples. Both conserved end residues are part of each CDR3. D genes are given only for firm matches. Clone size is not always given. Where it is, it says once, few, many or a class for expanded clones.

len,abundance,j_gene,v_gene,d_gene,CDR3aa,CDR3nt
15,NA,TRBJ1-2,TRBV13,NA,CASSLFTVANYGYTF,TGTGCCAGCAGCTTATTCACCGTAGCTAACTATGGCTACACCTTC
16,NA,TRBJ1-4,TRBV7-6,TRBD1,CASSSNRGPLNEKLFF,TGTGCCAGCAGCTCTAACAGGGGGCCACTAAATGAAAAACTGTTTTTT
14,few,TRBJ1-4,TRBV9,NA,CASSGPATNEKLFF,TGTGCCAGCAGCGGCCCTGCAACTAATGAAAAACTGTTTTTT
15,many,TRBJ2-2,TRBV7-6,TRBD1,CASSPGTGNTGELFF,TGTGCCAGCAGCCCAGGGACAGGGAACACCGGGGAGCTGTTTTTT
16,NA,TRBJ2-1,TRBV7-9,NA,CASEDVITGAYNEQFF,TGTGCCAGCGAGGACGTTATCACAGGAGCTTACAATGAGCAGTTCTTC
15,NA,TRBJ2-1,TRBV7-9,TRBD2,CASSLELAVGVEQFF,TGTGCCAGCAGCTTAGAACTAGCGGTTGGGGTTGAGCAGTTCTTC
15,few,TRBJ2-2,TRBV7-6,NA,CASSSGYRDPGELFF,TGTGCCAGCAGCTCAGGCTACAGGGATCCCGGGGAGCTGTTTTTT
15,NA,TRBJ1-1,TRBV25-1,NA,CASSGQLGWNTEAFF,TGTGCCAGCAGTGGACAGTTGGGATGGAACACTGAAGCTTTCTTT
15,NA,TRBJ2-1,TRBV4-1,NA,CASSQGEQGRGEQFF,TGCGCCAGCAGCCAAGGGGAACAGGGGCGGGGTGAGCAGTTCTTC
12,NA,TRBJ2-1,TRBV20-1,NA,CSARSNRNEQFF,TGCAGTGCTAGATCTAACAGGAATGAGCAGTTCTTC
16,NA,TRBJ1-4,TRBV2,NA,CASTEGTNGLAEKLFF,TGTGCCAGCACCGAGGGGACGAACGGACTGGCGGAAAAACTGTTTTTT
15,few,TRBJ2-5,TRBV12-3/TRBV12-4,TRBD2,CASRTLAGGQETQYF,TGTGCCAGCAGGACGCTAGCGGGGGGCCAAGAGACCCAGTACTTC
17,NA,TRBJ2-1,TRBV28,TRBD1,CASSRDRGLSSYNEQFF,TGTGCCAGCAGTCGGGACAGGGGCCTCAGCTCCTACAATGAGCAGTTCTTC
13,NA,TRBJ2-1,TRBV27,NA,CASSQRSPNEQFF,TGTGCCAGCAGTCAACGGAGTCCCAATGAGCAGTTCTTC
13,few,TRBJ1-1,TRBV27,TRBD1,CASGTGVTGEAFF,TGTGCCAGCGGGACAGGGGTTACGGGTGAAGCTTTCTTT
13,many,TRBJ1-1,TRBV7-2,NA,CASSLEEYTEAFF,TGTGCCAGCAGCTTAGAGGAGTACACTGAAGCTTTCTTT
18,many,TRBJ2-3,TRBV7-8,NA,CASSLARKNPKRGDTQYF,TGTGCCAGCAGCTTAGCGAGGAAAAATCCTAAACGGGGAGATACGCAGTATTTT
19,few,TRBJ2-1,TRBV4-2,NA,CASSPERNGPGISYNEQFF,TGTGCCAGCAGCCCAGAAAGAAACGGCCCGGGAATCTCCTACAATGAGCAGTTCTTC
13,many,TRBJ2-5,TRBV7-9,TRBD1,CASSADRGETQYF,TGTGCCAGCAGCGCCGACAGGGGAGAGACCCAGTACTTC
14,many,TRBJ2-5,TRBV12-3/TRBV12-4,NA,CASSPADREETQYF,TGTGCCAGCAGTCCCGCCGACCGGGAAGAGACCCAGTACTTC
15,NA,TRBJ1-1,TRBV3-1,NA,CASSQDYSENTEAFF,TGTGCCAGCAGCCAAGATTACAGCGAGAACACTGAAGCTTTCTTT
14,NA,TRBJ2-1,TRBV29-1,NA,CSVERGTNYNEQFF,TGCAGCGTTGAGAGAGGGACAAACTACAATGAGCAGTTCTTC
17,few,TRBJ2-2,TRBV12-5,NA,CASGPVYRDGPSGELFF,TGTGCTAGTGGCCCCGTTTACCGGGACGGGCCGTCCGGGGAGCTGTTTTTT
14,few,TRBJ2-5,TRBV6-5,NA,CASSYSQGGETQYF,TGTGCCAGCAGTTACTCTCAGGGCGGGGAGACCCAGTACTTC
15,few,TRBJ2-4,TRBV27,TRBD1,CASSVTTGAKNIQYF,TGTGCCAGCAGTGTCACGACAGGGGCCAAAAACATTCAGTACTTC
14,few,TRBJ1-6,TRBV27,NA,CASSLKGSNSPLHF,TGTGCCAGCAGTTTAAAAGGGTCTAATTCACCCCTCCACTTT
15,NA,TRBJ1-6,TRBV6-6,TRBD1,CASSYLGTGDSPLHF,TGTGCCAGCAGTTACTTGGGGACAGGGGACTCACCCCTCCACTTT
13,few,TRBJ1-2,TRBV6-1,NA,CASSEDPNYGYTF,TGTGCCAGCAGTGAAGACCCTAACTATGGCTACACCTTC
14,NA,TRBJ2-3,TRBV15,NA,CATSSHGSADTQYF,TGTGCCACCAGCAGCCACGGGAGTGCAGATACGCAGTATTTT
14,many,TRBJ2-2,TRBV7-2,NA,CASSSAVGAGELFF,TGTGCCAGCAGCTCTGCGGTGGGGGCCGGGGAGCTGTTTTTT
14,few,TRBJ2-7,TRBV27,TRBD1,CASSSDRVVHEQYF,TGTGCCAGCAGTTCGGACAGGGTGGTCCACGAGCAGTACTTC
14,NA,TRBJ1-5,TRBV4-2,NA,CASSQGLNNQPQHF,TGTGCCAGCAGCCAAGGACTGAACAATCAGCCCCAGCATTTT
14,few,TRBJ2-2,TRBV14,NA,CASSSGGPVGELFF,TGTGCCAGCAGCTCCGGCGGACCGGTCGGGGAGCTGTTTTTT
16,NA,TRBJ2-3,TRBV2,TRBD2,CASILAGGDYTDTQYF,TGTGCCAGCATACTAGCGGGGGGCGACTACACAGATACGCAGTATTTT
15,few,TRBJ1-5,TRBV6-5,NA,CASSSTSRSNQPQHF,TGTGCCAGCAGTTCCACGAGCAGGAGCAATCAGCCCCAGCATTTT
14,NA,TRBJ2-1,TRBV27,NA,CASRPGLDYNEQFF,TGTGCCAGCAGACCGGGACTGGACTACAATGAGCAGTTCTTC
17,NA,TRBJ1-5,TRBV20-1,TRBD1,CSARDRNAQGADQPQHF,TGCAGTGCTAGAGATCGGAATGCACAGGGGGCTGATCAGCCCCAGCATTTT
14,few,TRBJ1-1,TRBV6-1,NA,CASSEADKKTEAFF,TGTGCCAGCAGTGAAGCGGATAAGAAAACTGAAGCTTTCTTT